Sequencing of this T cell receptor beta chain was carried out in a study of Graves' ophthalmopathy and Graves' hyperthyroidism. Other autoimmune diseases, uncontrolled infections, pregnancy or lactation excluded patients from enrollment. Transcripts of RNA were the source for amplifying TCR beta CDR3 regions. Following a first-round RT-PCR that used HTBI primers, a second-round multiplex PCR was carried out. One entry per CDR3 protein results from TCRdb running MiXCR on the multiplex PCR reads. The data hold 450,000 to 600,000 distinct CDR3 sequences, with about two fifths observed a single time. V lost 8 bases, J lost 8 bases, and 11 bases stayed unmatched. Germline CDR1 and CDR2: SQVTM and ANQGSEA. The CDR3 runs 12 residues.

The rearrangement links TRBV29-1 to TRBJ1-2; 7 nucleotides match TRBD1. This sequence originates from an adult man with Graves' hyperthyroidism. Sequences were obtained from peripheral blood or thyroid tissue (not recorded which). The CDR3 bases are TGCAGCAGCACAGGACAGGTGGGGGGCTACACCTTC. It is translated as CSSTGQVGGYTF. Looking up the rest from reference TRBV29-1 and TRBJ1-2 gives the full variable domain: SAVISQKPSRDICQRGTSLTIQCQVDSQVTMMFWYRQQPGQSLTLIATANQGSEATYESGFVIDKFPISRPNLTFSTLTVSNMSPEDSSIYLCSSTGQVGGYTFGSGTRLTVV.